These 14 T cell receptor beta chains came from one sample sequenced in a study of cytomegalovirus exposure and HLA in healthy donors. Researchers ran the PCR with 60 Vbeta and 13 Jbeta primers. TCRdb's copy holds only in-frame clones and misses some; the assay was immunoSEQ multiplex PCR. The data hold about 130,000 clones, with roughly four fifths observed a single time. Material: PBMCs. These receptors were obtained from a woman aged 40 to 50 in good health and CMV-seropositive.

The genes are TRBV27 and TRBJ1-4; D is unclear. CDR1 is MNHEY, CDR2 SMNVEV, per germline (reference sequence). The CDR3 has 12 amino acids. With 5 bases removed from V and 5 bases from J, the gap between germline ends came to 6 bases. This CDR3 is CASSPLNEKLFF. The CDR3 nucleotides are TGTGCCAGCAGTCCACTGAATGAAAAACTGTTTTTT.

CDR3 loop: CASSQDKREWFDNEQFF. The CDR3 coding sequence is TGCGCCAGCAGCCAAGATAAACGGGAGTGGTTTGACAATGAGCAGTTCTTC. This chain connects TRBV4-1 to TRBJ2-1, with a weak D call TRBD2 (6 bases). CDR1 is MGHRA and CDR2 is YSYEKL in the germline V gene. CDR3 size: 17 residues. Trimming shortened V by 0 bases and J by 5 bases, and 17 bases separated the two germline ends.

This clone appeared a few times. The chain recombines TRBV7-9 with TRBJ1-1; D is uncertain. CDR3 length: 15 residues. Trimming cost V 1 base and J 1 base, with 10 bases left between them. Germline V gives CDR1 SEHNR, CDR2 FQNEAQ (reference sequence). As DNA, the CDR3 is TGTGCCAGCAGCTTAGGAACCACTACGAACACTGAAGCTTTCTTT. Its protein product is CASSLGTTTNTEAFF.

The chain couples TRBV7-3 to TRBJ1-2; D is unclear. V was trimmed by 3 bases and J by 6 bases, leaving 11 bases between them. Germline CDR1 SGHTA, CDR2 FQGTGA. This CDR3 spans 13 amino acids. The CDR3 is CASSFTLGDGYTF. The CDR3 nucleotides are TGTGCCAGCAGCTTTACTCTGGGAGATGGCTACACCTTC.

The rearrangement uses TRBV5-1 and TRBJ2-7; D possibly corresponds to TRBD1 (5 bases). The germline gives CDR1 SGHRS, CDR2 YFSETQ. V was trimmed by 6 bases and J by 5 bases, leaving 27 bases between them. The CDR3 length is 17 residues. CDR3 loop: CASTWLTGSSLFDEQYF. The CDR3 DNA reads TGCGCCAGCACCTGGCTTACAGGCTCTTCCCTTTTCGACGAGCAGTACTTC.

The chain links TRBV11-2 to TRBJ2-7; 7 bases align to TRBD1. Germline loops: CDR1 SGHAT, CDR2 FQNNGV. V dropped 2 bases and J dropped 6; count of bases not matched to a gene: 22. The CDR3 length is 19 residues. CDR3 in amino acids: CASSLSTPSPGTELCEQYF. CDR3 bases: TGTGCCAGCAGCTTAAGTACCCCGTCCCCGGGGACAGAACTCTGCGAGCAGTACTTC.

This clone was recorded once. The chain links TRBV7-2 to TRBJ2-1; unclear D gene. The CDR3 has 15 amino acids. V lost 1 base, J lost 6 bases, and 13 bases lay in between. Looked up from germline, CDR1 is SGHTA and CDR2 is FQGNSA. The DNA of the CDR3 is TGTGCCAGCAGCTTAGGGCCAGGAACGTCCAATGAGCAGTTCTTC. Its translation is CASSLGPGTSNEQFF.

J is TRBJ1-2 and V is TRBV19; 7 bases align to TRBD1. Germline loops: CDR1 LNHDA, CDR2 SQIVND (reference sequence). CDR3 length: 15 amino acids. The trim removed 6 bases at V and 3 bases at J, leaving 10 bases unmatched. The CDR3: CASSPPTGTYYGYTF. For the CDR3, the DNA is TGTGCCAGTAGCCCACCGACAGGGACCTACTATGGCTACACCTTC. The full variable domain, with the rest looked up from reference TRBV19 and TRBJ1-2, is DGGITQSPKYLFRKEGQNVTLSCEQNLNHDAMYWYRQDPGQGLRLIYYSQIVNDFQKGDIAEGYSVSREKKESFPLTVTSAQKNPTAFYLCASSPPTGTYYGYTFGSGTRLTVV.

As to this clone: This same CDR3 is encoded by further DNA sequences in the sample. The chain combines TRBV20-1 with TRBJ1-1; weak D call: TRBD1 (5 bases). The germline CDR1 and CDR2 sequences are DFQATT and SNEGSKA (reference sequence). The CDR3 contains 11 residues. As DNA, the CDR3 is TGCAGCGCCACAGGGAACACTGAAGCTTTCTTT. Its protein product is CSATGNTEAFF.

The V call is TRBV6-1, the J call TRBJ1-5; no firm D call. CDR3 length: 15 amino acids. V was clipped by 3 bases and J by 2 bases, with 11 bases between them. The germline V gene has CDR1 MNHNS and CDR2 SASEGT. CDR3 sequence: CASSDPGSRNQPQHF. Written as DNA, the CDR3 is TGTGCCAGCAGTGACCCGGGGTCGCGCAATCAGCCCCAGCATTTT.

V is TRBV6-5 and J is TRBJ2-7; 8 nucleotides match TRBD2. Germline trimming cut 6 bases from V and 6 bases from J; bases unmatched to any gene: 10. The V gene's germline CDR1 is MNHEY and CDR2 SVGAGI. The CDR3 is 14 amino acids. CDR3 protein: CASRTGTSSSEQYF. DNA for the CDR3: TGTGCCAGCAGGACCGGGACTAGTAGTTCCGAGCAGTACTTC.

The V gene is TRBV7-9, the J gene TRBJ2-7; 11 bases line up with TRBD2. J was trimmed by 0 bases and V by 8 bases; bases with no gene match: 12. Germline CDR1 is SEHNR and CDR2 is FQNEAQ (reference sequence). CDR3 length: 17 amino acids. Written as DNA, the CDR3 is TGTGCCAGCCATTCGACTAGCGGGATTGAATTCTCCTACGAGCAGTACTTC. This encodes CASHSTSGIEFSYEQYF.

The V call is TRBV5-4, the J call TRBJ2-7; TRBD1 agrees at 9 bases. Germline CDR1 reads SGHNT; CDR2 reads YYREEE (reference sequence). J lost 2 bases, V lost 4 bases, and 4 bases had no gene match. CDR3 length equals 14 residues. The CDR3 sequence: CASSRDRGAYEQYF. The CDR3 DNA reads as TGTGCCAGCAGCCGTGACAGGGGGGCCTACGAGCAGTACTTC.

The chain is built from TRBV19 and TRBJ2-5, with 8 nucleotides matching TRBD2. Germline V lookup: CDR1 LNHDA, CDR2 SQIVND (reference sequence). This CDR3 spans 16 amino acids. Losses at the gene ends were 2 bases for V and 2 bases for J; bases not matched to a gene: 7. CDR3 nucleotide sequence: TGTGCCAGTAGTATAATGAGCGGGGGAAAACAAGAGACCCAGTACTTC. Residues: CASSIMSGGKQETQYF.